This entry concerns a single TCR beta chain. The data stem from a study of cytomegalovirus exposure and HLA in healthy donors. A multiplex PCR was run with 60 Vbeta primers and 13 Jbeta primers. Sequencing was performed with immunoSEQ multiplex PCR; in TCRdb, only in-frame clones are kept and a portion is missing. This sample has 140,000 to 150,000 clones; roughly 75% occur once, and the top ten carry around 3.2%. Germline CDR1 and CDR2: MNHNS and SASEGT. With 4 bases clipped from V and 4 bases from J, the junction kept 7 bases outside the gene matches. The CDR3 extends over 15 amino acids. This receptor was taken from a female donor in good health and CMV-seronegative. The chain employs TRBV6-1 and TRBJ1-5, with TRBD1 identical over 7 bases. The sequenced sample was PBMCs. CDR3 loop: CASSVDRVANQPQHF. In nucleotides, the CDR3 is TGTGCCAGCAGTGTCGACAGGGTTGCAAATCAGCCCCAGCATTTT.